The rows below give T cell receptor beta chains drawn from one sample of a study of glioma-infiltrating T cells. Each CDR3 protein is one row after TCRdb ran MiXCR on the multiplex PCR reads. Among roughly 100,000 distinct CDR3 sequences listed, around 30% were seen once. The sequencing sample was made of glioma tissue, nonneoplastic brain tissue, or PBMCs (not recorded which). These receptors were collected from a human donor with low-grade glioma or glioblastoma, undergoing nonglioma brain surgery, or in good health (not recorded which). Both conserved end residues are part of each CDR3. A D gene is named only where the DNA matches it firmly. Not all rows give a size; the values are once, few, many and, for expanded clones, a class.

>TRBJ2-7|TRBV5-1|-|-
CASSLYPGSSYEQYF
TGCGCCAGCAGCCTCTATCCCGGCTCGTCCTACGAGCAGTACTTC
>TRBJ1-1|TRBV3-1|few|-
CASSQDGGVPNTEAFF
TGTGCCAGCAGCCAAGATGGAGGGGTTCCGAACACTGAAGCTTTCTTT
>TRBJ1-4|TRBV20-1|many|-
CSALKEKLFF
TGCAGTGCCCTTAAAGAAAAACTGTTTTTT
>TRBJ1-1|TRBV5-1|many|-
CASSLASPPEAFF
TGCGCCAGCAGCTTGGCCAGTCCGCCTGAAGCTTTCTTT
>TRBJ2-5|TRBV4-1|few|-
CASSLSWSQETQYF
TGCGCCAGCAGCCTCTCGTGGAGCCAAGAGACCCAGTACTTC
>TRBJ1-1|TRBV4-3|many|-
CASSPYSDGRSEAFF
TGCGCCAGCAGCCCCTACTCGGACGGGCGTTCGGAAGCTTTCTTT
>TRBJ2-7|TRBV7-2|-|TRBD1
CASRWTGSDEQYF
TGTGCCAGCAGATGGACAGGGTCTGACGAGCAGTACTTC
>TRBJ2-3|TRBV20-1|many|-
CSARATLGTDTQYF
TGCAGTGCTAGAGCTACGCTCGGCACAGATACGCAGTATTTT
>TRBJ2-1|TRBV28|-|TRBD2
CASSLVAGAPNGNEQFF
TGTGCCAGCAGTTTAGTAGCGGGGGCCCCTAATGGGAATGAGCAGTTCTTC
>TRBJ1-2|TRBV7-2|-|-
CASSSRVGLVNYGYTF
TGTGCCAGCAGCTCCAGGGTAGGATTAGTTAACTATGGCTACACCTTC